A single sample is the source of the 14 T cell receptor beta chains below, sequenced in a study of CD8+ T cells in alopecia areata (dated by TCRdb to the late 2010s). According to the study, the label for this sample's treatment or condition signals: oral pan-JAK inhibitor, 5-10 mg twice daily. The receptor library was made with the immunoSEQ multiplex PCR assay. To provide template for TCR sequencing, every sample had RNA extracted and reverse transcribed into cDNA. TCRdb took over this immuneACCESS table, retaining in-frame rearrangements with V and J assigned. Such tables are incomplete; in checked studies, under half of the missing clones stem from an unresolved V gene, and the remainder is unexplained. For this sample the table gives about 260,000 clones, of which about 60% were detected only once. The top ten hold around 0.92% of the sample. The source material was CD4+ T cells sorted from blood, sampled around week 54, from a patient treated with tofacitinib. The receptors were gathered from a human donor with alopecia areata.

Notes on this clone: The same CDR3 can be traced to other DNA sequences in this sample. The rearrangement links TRBV29-1 to TRBJ2-5, with TRBD1 identical over 10 bases. After removal of 6 bases from V and 5 bases from J, the junction contained 3 bases not matched to a gene. Germline V gene lookup returns CDR1 SQVTM and CDR2 ANQGSEA. The CDR3 runs 12 residues. The CDR3 protein is CSVGTGEETQYF. The CDR3 region has the DNA TGCAGCGTCGGGACAGGGGAGGAGACCCAGTACTTC.

J is TRBJ2-7 and V is TRBV30, with no clear D. With 0 bases removed from V and 0 bases from J, the gap between germline ends came to 12 bases. The CDR3 has 15 residues. CDR1 is GTSNPN, CDR2 SVGIG, per germline (reference sequence). The CDR3 loop reads CAWSVFVSNSYEQYF. CDR3 sequence (DNA): TGTGCCTGGAGTGTATTTGTGTCCAACTCCTACGAGCAGTACTTC.

This rearrangement joins TRBV7-2 to TRBJ2-7; D possibly corresponds to TRBD1 (6 bases). In germline, CDR1 is SGHTA, CDR2 FQGNSA. The CDR3 extends over 13 amino acids. V lost 1 base, J lost 8 bases, and 12 bases lay in between. CDR3 loop: CASSLEGVGKQYF. The CDR3 DNA reads as TGTGCCAGCAGCTTAGAGGGGGTTGGTAAGCAGTACTTC.

V and J are TRBV5-1 and TRBJ1-1; weak D call: TRBD1 (5 bases). CDR1 and CDR2 from the germline V gene are SGHRS and YFSETQ. This CDR3 contains 14 residues. The V end lost 1 base, the J end lost 2 bases, and 9 bases lay between the germline ends. Here the CDR3 DNA reads TGCGCCAGCAGCTTGACAGGCCGTAACACTGAAGCTTTCTTT. Its protein is CASSLTGRNTEAFF.

V gene TRBV25-1 combines with J gene TRBJ1-2, with 7 bases fitting TRBD1. The CDR3 contains 12 residues. CDR1 and CDR2 (germline): MGHDK, SYGVNS. J lost 7 bases, V lost 7 bases, and 6 bases had no gene match. DNA of the CDR3: TGTGCCAGCACTAACGACAGGGCTGGCTACACCTTC. Amino acid sequence: CASTNDRAGYTF.

This clone was found a few times. V gene TRBV29-1 combines with J gene TRBJ2-6, with no clear D. Trimming stripped 7 bases from V and 0 bases from J, with 16 bases between. Looked up from germline, CDR1 is SQVTM and CDR2 is ANQGSEA. The CDR3 has 16 residues. In DNA, the CDR3 is TGCAGCGCTCTGGTCAGGAGAAGCTCTGGGGCCAACGTCCTGACTTTC. It yields the protein CSALVRRSSGANVLTF.

V gene TRBV9 combines with J gene TRBJ2-5; D is unclear. CDR3 length equals 14 residues. Per the germline V gene, CDR1 is SGDLS and CDR2 is YYNGEE. V was pared by 4 bases and J by 2 bases, with 12 bases between. In nucleotides, the CDR3 is TGTGCCAGCAGCCTCGGACCGACTCAAGAGACCCAGTACTTC. Encoded protein: CASSLGPTQETQYF.

V usage is TRBV30 and J usage is TRBJ1-5; 7 nucleotides line up with TRBD1. V shed 2 bases, J shed 15 bases, and the junction held 10 bases outside the gene matches. There are 12 residues in the CDR3. Germline CDR1 reads GTSNPN; CDR2 reads SVGIG (reference sequence). The CDR3 nucleotides are TGTGCCTGGAGTCATCAGGGGGGAGCCGGGCATTTT. Translation: CAWSHQGGAGHF.

The chain has TRBV7-2 and TRBJ1-6; D perhaps matches TRBD1 (6 bases). The CDR3 runs to 13 residues. The V and J ends lost 3 bases and 14 bases respectively, with 14 bases between them. CDR1 and CDR2 from the germline V gene are SGHTA and FQGNSA. The CDR3 DNA reads TGTGCCAGCAGCTTCACCGGGGGCTTCACCCTCCACTTT. It specifies CASSFTGGFTLHF.

The chain is built from TRBV29-1 and TRBJ1-1; TRBD1 might be the D (6 bases). V was pared by 7 bases and J by 1 base, with 10 bases between. The CDR3 sequence is 12 residues long. CDR1 SQVTM and CDR2 ANQGSEA come from the germline V gene. The CDR3 coding sequence is TGCAGCGGCGGACAGCAGAACACTGAAGCTTTCTTT. Amino acids: CSGGQQNTEAFF.

The V gene is TRBV6-5, the J gene TRBJ2-5; 8 bases match TRBD1. In germline, CDR1 is MNHEY, CDR2 SVGAGI. The V and J ends lost 4 bases and 2 bases, in that order; junction bases with no gene match: 0. This CDR3 has 13 residues. This CDR3 reads CASSWTGQETQYF. CDR3 DNA: TGTGCCAGCAGTTGGACAGGGCAAGAGACCCAGTACTTC.

The chain is built from TRBV29-1 and TRBJ1-4, with 7 bases fitting TRBD1. V lost 5 bases to trimming and J lost 7 bases; unmatched junction nucleotides: 10. Germline loops: CDR1 SQVTM, CDR2 ANQGSEA. The CDR3 length is 14 residues. CDR3 amino acids: CSVTGTAAGEKLFF. The CDR3 region has the DNA TGCAGCGTTACAGGGACAGCAGCGGGTGAAAAACTGTTTTTT.

This rearrangement joins TRBV30 to TRBJ2-3; the match to TRBD1 covers 9 bases. The J segment lost 4 bases and the V segment lost 0 bases, leaving 2 bases of the junction unmatched. The CDR3 length is 14 residues. CDR1 and CDR2 (germline): GTSNPN, SVGIG (reference sequence). The CDR3 nucleotides are TGTGCCTGGAGTGTGGGACAGGGAGCAGATACGCAGTATTTT. Translating it yields CAWSVGQGADTQYF.

The genes are TRBV7-9 and TRBJ1-2; D not resolved. The CDR3 spans 13 residues. CDR1 and CDR2 (germline): SEHNR, FQNEAQ (reference sequence). Trimming removed 7 bases at V and 3 bases at J, with 12 bases between. CDR3 nucleotides: TGTGCCAGCAACATGGACGGAGACTATGGCTACACCTTC. Translating it yields CASNMDGDYGYTF.